This T cell receptor beta chain was retrieved from a study of technical replicates of blood from a handful of donors. The CDR3 length is 14 residues. The V gene's germline CDR1 is SGHDN and CDR2 FVKESK. V was clipped by 0 bases and J by 7 bases, with 12 bases between them. The data were produced by immunoSEQ multiplex PCR, yet TCRdb's version contains in-frame clones alone and is incomplete. The sample lists roughly 85,000 clones, approximately 95% seen once, with less than 0.3% in the top ten. This TCR came from a human donor in good health. The chain links TRBV14 to TRBJ1-1; possible D gene TRBD1, 5 bases. The sequenced material came from T cells isolated from PBMCs. CDR3 residues: CASSQEYRPYEAFF. The DNA for the CDR3 is TGTGCCAGCAGCCAAGAATACAGGCCATATGAAGCTTTCTTT.